Listed here is a single TCR beta chain. The data are from a study of shared clonotypes between healthy human individuals. CDR3 length: 15 amino acids. In germline, CDR1 is WNHNN, CDR2 SYGVQD (reference sequence). Unmatched junction bases numbered 9, after V lost 2 bases and J lost 5 bases. Profiled with immunoSEQ multiplex PCR; TCRdb holds only in-frame clones, not every one. Here the sample spans about 2 million clones, about 95% being singletons. Terminally differentiated effector memory CD45RA+ cells were left out of the naive CD8 fraction, which was CD45RO-negative and positively selected for CCR7.

The sequenced sample was naive CD8+ T cells sorted from blood. This receptor was taken from a man between 18 and 29 years old in good health. The chain links TRBV10-1 to TRBJ2-7, with 7 bases lining up with TRBD1. The CDR3 here is CASSETRTGVNEQYF. CDR3 bases: TGCGCCAGCAGTGAGACCCGGACAGGAGTTAACGAGCAGTACTTC.